These T cell receptor beta chains were read from a single sample in a study of T cell responses to AZD1222 COVID-19 vaccine. Repertoires were generated with immunoSEQ multiplex PCR, while TCRdb's copy carries only in-frame clones and drops some. This sample carries 130,000 to 150,000 clones, around 87% of them seen once, and the ten largest clones take around 1.6%. The specimen comprised peripheral blood, sampled on day 0 of AZD1222 vaccination. Receptors originate from an adult in good health. Both conserved end residues are part of each CDR3. Each record gives: clone size, J gene, V gene, D gene, CDR3 DNA, CDR3 protein. A D gene is named only where the DNA matches it firmly. Only some rows state a clone size, as once, few, many or a class for expanded clones.

abundance: .; j_gene: TRBJ2-5; v_gene: TRBV3-1/TRBV3-2; d_gene: TRBD2; CDR3nt: TGTGCCAGCAGCCAGGGTTTAGCGGGAGAAGCGGGGGGTGTGTTGGAGACCCAGTACTTC; CDR3aa: CASSQGLAGEAGGVLETQYF
abundance: .; j_gene: TRBJ1-1; v_gene: TRBV2; d_gene: TRBD1; CDR3nt: TGTGCCAGCAGCCTGACAGGGAAGAACACTGAAGCTTTCTTT; CDR3aa: CASSLTGKNTEAFF
abundance: few; j_gene: TRBJ2-7; v_gene: TRBV5-4; d_gene: .; CDR3nt: TGTGCCAGCAGCATCGGACAAGGGGGGTCCTACGAGCAGTACTTC; CDR3aa: CASSIGQGGSYEQYF
abundance: .; j_gene: TRBJ2-3; v_gene: TRBV6-2/TRBV6-3; d_gene: TRBD2; CDR3nt: TGTGCCAGCAGTACAGGACTAGCGGGCTCGGGGGGTACGCAGTATTTT; CDR3aa: CASSTGLAGSGGTQYF
abundance: .; j_gene: TRBJ2-1; v_gene: TRBV19; d_gene: TRBD2; CDR3nt: TGTGCCAGTAGTCTAAGCGGGAGCTCCTACAATGAGCAGTTCTTC; CDR3aa: CASSLSGSSYNEQFF
abundance: .; j_gene: TRBJ1-1; v_gene: TRBV5-1; d_gene: TRBD1; CDR3nt: TGCGCCAGCAGCTGGGGACAGGGTGAGGAAGCTTTCTTT; CDR3aa: CASSWGQGEEAFF
abundance: .; j_gene: TRBJ1-6; v_gene: TRBV30; d_gene: .; CDR3nt: TGTGCCTGGAGTAAAACCGGGGGAATCCACTTT; CDR3aa: CAWSKTGGIHF
abundance: .; j_gene: TRBJ1-5; v_gene: TRBV19; d_gene: .; CDR3nt: TGTGCCAGTAGTACGGCGGAGGTCAATCAGCCCCAGCATTTT; CDR3aa: CASSTAEVNQPQHF
abundance: .; j_gene: TRBJ1-1; v_gene: TRBV3-1/TRBV3-2; d_gene: .; CDR3nt: TGTGCCAGCAGCCAAGATCGAGGGTGGACTGAAGCTTTCTTT; CDR3aa: CASSQDRGWTEAFF
abundance: .; j_gene: TRBJ1-1; v_gene: TRBV3-1/TRBV3-2; d_gene: .; CDR3nt: TGTGCCAGCAGCCGTCAAAATTTGGATGCTTTCTTT; CDR3aa: CASSRQNLDAFF
abundance: .; j_gene: TRBJ1-3; v_gene: TRBV18; d_gene: .; CDR3nt: TGTGCCAGCTCACCACCGGACCGCCCGAGCTCTGGAAACACCATATATTTT; CDR3aa: CASSPPDRPSSGNTIYF
abundance: .; j_gene: TRBJ2-3; v_gene: TRBV24-1; d_gene: .; CDR3nt: TGTGCCACCAGTGATTCGGACAGCAGGATACCCCCTGGTACGCAGTATTTT; CDR3aa: CATSDSDSRIPPGTQYF
abundance: .; j_gene: TRBJ2-3; v_gene: TRBV27; d_gene: TRBD2; CDR3nt: TGTGCCAGCAGTTTATCGATCCGGACTAGCGGGAGCACAGATACGCAGTATTTT; CDR3aa: CASSLSIRTSGSTDTQYF
abundance: .; j_gene: TRBJ1-6; v_gene: TRBV2; d_gene: .; CDR3nt: TGTGCCAGCAGCAACCGTGGTCCGGGGGTATACTCCTATAATTCACCCCTCCACTTT; CDR3aa: CASSNRGPGVYSYNSPLHF
abundance: .; j_gene: TRBJ2-2; v_gene: TRBV7-3; d_gene: TRBD2; CDR3nt: TGTGCCAGCAGCTCGGGACTAGCGGGAGGCACCGGGGAGCTGTTTTTT; CDR3aa: CASSSGLAGGTGELFF
abundance: .; j_gene: TRBJ1-2; v_gene: TRBV7-2; d_gene: .; CDR3nt: TGTGCCAGCAACCAAAACCGGGGCAGGGCGGTCGGCTACACCTTC; CDR3aa: CASNQNRGRAVGYTF
abundance: .; j_gene: TRBJ2-1; v_gene: TRBV6-1; d_gene: TRBD1; CDR3nt: TGTGCCAGCAGTGAAGTGGGACAGGGACACAATGAGCAGTTCTTC; CDR3aa: CASSEVGQGHNEQFF
abundance: few; j_gene: TRBJ1-1; v_gene: TRBV5-5; d_gene: TRBD1; CDR3nt: TGTGCCAGCAGCCCCGGGACAGGGGGCCAAGCTGAAGCTTTCTTT; CDR3aa: CASSPGTGGQAEAFF
abundance: once; j_gene: TRBJ2-2; v_gene: TRBV7-9; d_gene: .; CDR3nt: TGTGCCAGCAGCTTTCGGAACACCGGGGAGCTGTTTTTT; CDR3aa: CASSFRNTGELFF
abundance: .; j_gene: TRBJ2-2; v_gene: TRBV7-6; d_gene: .; CDR3nt: TGTGCCAGCAGCTGTCTCGGTGTACAGCGGGTGTCGTCGGACACCGGGGAGCTGTTTTTT; CDR3aa: CASSCLGVQRVSSDTGELFF
abundance: .; j_gene: TRBJ2-7; v_gene: TRBV28; d_gene: TRBD1; CDR3nt: TGTGCCAGCAGTTTATTTACAGGGGGCTTCTACGAGCAGTACTTC; CDR3aa: CASSLFTGGFYEQYF
abundance: .; j_gene: TRBJ2-2; v_gene: TRBV27; d_gene: TRBD2; CDR3nt: TGTGCCAGCAGTTTATCGGGGACTAGCCCCGGGGAGCTGTTTTTT; CDR3aa: CASSLSGTSPGELFF
abundance: .; j_gene: TRBJ1-4; v_gene: TRBV15; d_gene: .; CDR3nt: TGTGCCACCAGCAATATTTATGAAAAACTGTTTTTT; CDR3aa: CATSNIYEKLFF
abundance: .; j_gene: TRBJ1-5; v_gene: TRBV12-3/TRBV12-4; d_gene: .; CDR3nt: TGTGCCAGCAGACAGGCCTTCAATCAGCCCCAGCATTTT; CDR3aa: CASRQAFNQPQHF
abundance: .; j_gene: TRBJ1-1; v_gene: TRBV10-3; d_gene: .; CDR3nt: TGTGCCATCAGAATAGACTCGAACACTGAAGCTTTCTTT; CDR3aa: CAIRIDSNTEAFF
abundance: .; j_gene: TRBJ2-6; v_gene: TRBV2; d_gene: TRBD2; CDR3nt: TGTGCCAGCAGGGCGGGGGTCCTCGAGAATGAGAGAGGACTCTCTGGGGCCAACGTCCTGACTTTC; CDR3aa: CASRAGVLENERGLSGANVLTF
abundance: .; j_gene: TRBJ1-5; v_gene: TRBV15; d_gene: TRBD1; CDR3nt: TGTGCCACCAGCAGAGATCATATAGGGGGCGAAGTAGTAGGTCAGCCCCAGCATTTT; CDR3aa: CATSRDHIGGEVVGQPQHF
abundance: .; j_gene: TRBJ2-5; v_gene: TRBV27; d_gene: TRBD1; CDR3nt: TGTGCCAGCAGTCCAGGACAGGCTCGCCAAGAGACCCAGTACTTC; CDR3aa: CASSPGQARQETQYF
abundance: .; j_gene: TRBJ2-7; v_gene: TRBV19; d_gene: TRBD2; CDR3nt: TGTGCCAGTAGTATAAAAGGGCATATGGGACTAGCGGTTCCTAACGAGCAGTACTTC; CDR3aa: CASSIKGHMGLAVPNEQYF
abundance: once; j_gene: TRBJ2-5; v_gene: TRBV7-9; d_gene: TRBD1; CDR3nt: TGTGCCAGCAGCCCTGGACAGGGGGGCTTTGAGACCCAGTACTTC; CDR3aa: CASSPGQGGFETQYF
abundance: .; j_gene: TRBJ1-5; v_gene: TRBV18; d_gene: TRBD1; CDR3nt: TGTGCCAGCTCCGCGGAAGGGACAGGGGGTCAGCCCCAGCATTTT; CDR3aa: CASSAEGTGGQPQHF
abundance: .; j_gene: TRBJ2-5; v_gene: TRBV3-1/TRBV3-2; d_gene: TRBD1; CDR3nt: TGTGCCAGCGCGTGGGACAGGGCCCAAGAGACCCAGTACTTC; CDR3aa: CASAWDRAQETQYF
abundance: .; j_gene: TRBJ2-7; v_gene: TRBV5-3; d_gene: .; CDR3nt: TGTGCCAGAAGCTTTACCACACTGGTGACAGTCAACTACGAGCAGTACTTC; CDR3aa: CARSFTTLVTVNYEQYF
abundance: .; j_gene: TRBJ1-1; v_gene: TRBV5-1; d_gene: .; CDR3nt: TGCGCCAGCAGCCCCCTCAGGGGAAACACTGAAGCTTTCTTT; CDR3aa: CASSPLRGNTEAFF
abundance: .; j_gene: TRBJ2-3; v_gene: TRBV5-1; d_gene: .; CDR3nt: TGCGCCAGCAGCTTGGCCTCCCTTGGTAGCACAGATACGCAGTATTTT; CDR3aa: CASSLASLGSTDTQYF
abundance: once; j_gene: TRBJ2-3; v_gene: TRBV25-1; d_gene: TRBD2; CDR3nt: TGTGCCAGCAGTCACCGGGGGGTTACGCAGTATTTT; CDR3aa: CASSHRGVTQYF
abundance: .; j_gene: TRBJ1-3; v_gene: TRBV5-4; d_gene: .; CDR3nt: TGTGCCAGCAGCTCGGACACCTCTGGAAACACCATATATTTT; CDR3aa: CASSSDTSGNTIYF
abundance: .; j_gene: TRBJ2-1; v_gene: TRBV18; d_gene: TRBD2; CDR3nt: TGTGCCAGCTCATCCCTGGGAGCGGGGGGGAATGAGCAGTTCTTC; CDR3aa: CASSSLGAGGNEQFF
abundance: .; j_gene: TRBJ2-1; v_gene: TRBV7-9; d_gene: TRBD2; CDR3nt: TGTGCCAGCAGCGGTCAGGGTGTGGGGACTAGGTATTTTTATGAGCAGTTCTTC; CDR3aa: CASSGQGVGTRYFYEQFF
abundance: once; j_gene: TRBJ2-7; v_gene: TRBV27; d_gene: TRBD1; CDR3nt: TGTGCCAGCAGTTTATCCCGGACAGGGAACGAGCAGTACTTC; CDR3aa: CASSLSRTGNEQYF
abundance: .; j_gene: TRBJ2-4; v_gene: TRBV15; d_gene: .; CDR3nt: TGTGCCACCAGCAGCACGGGACAAAACATTCAGTACTTC; CDR3aa: CATSSTGQNIQYF
abundance: .; j_gene: TRBJ2-7; v_gene: TRBV7-2; d_gene: .; CDR3nt: TGTGCCAGCAGCTTGCGGCTACACCCCGAAGGGCAGTACTTC; CDR3aa: CASSLRLHPEGQYF
abundance: .; j_gene: TRBJ1-1; v_gene: TRBV3-1/TRBV3-2; d_gene: .; CDR3nt: TGTGCCAGCAGCCAAGAACGGGGTGGGGCAGGGTTTCTTACTGAAGCTTTCTTT; CDR3aa: CASSQERGGAGFLTEAFF
abundance: .; j_gene: TRBJ2-3; v_gene: TRBV7-3; d_gene: TRBD1; CDR3nt: TGTGCCAGCAGCCCGGGACAGGGGCCGGATACGCAGTATTTT; CDR3aa: CASSPGQGPDTQYF